Reported below is one TCR beta chain. Its antigen is unidentified. This record comes from a study of CD8+CD57+ T cells in acquired aplastic anemia. Study-wide context: When averaged, DNA from sorted CD4+ and CD8+ cells came to 3 to 4 ug. Healthy donors averaged around 10 million reads for CD4+ cells.

The J segment lost 5 bases and the V segment lost 3 bases, leaving 9 bases of the junction unmatched. The germline V gene encodes CDR1 KGHDR and CDR2 SFDVKD. The CDR3 has 16 residues. TCR beta VDJ and CDR3 profiles were obtained from a genomic DNA template. Each CDR3 protein is one row after TCRdb ran MiXCR on the reads. The sample includes over 200,000 distinct CDR3 sequences, over 55% of them seen just once. Study conclusions and caveats: The same twenty-nine CD8+ CDR3 sequences occurred in patients and in controls.

Sequenced input: sorted CD4+, CD8+, or CD8+CD57+ T cells (not recorded which) from PBMCs. The chain links TRBV24-1 to TRBJ1-5; TRBD1 aligns across 7 bases. The sequence derives from a human donor in good health. The CDR3 loop is CATSDRDSAGDQPQHF. In DNA, the CDR3 is TGTGCCACCAGTGATAGGGACAGCGCAGGAGATCAGCCCCAGCATTTT.